This T cell receptor (beta chain) was found in a study of cytomegalovirus exposure and HLA in healthy donors. Germline V lookup: CDR1 MDHEN, CDR2 SYDVKM. The CDR3 covers 13 residues. Trimming shortened V by 8 bases and J by 3 bases, and 11 bases separated the two germline ends. Profiling relied on immunoSEQ multiplex PCR, and the TCRdb table lists in-frame clones only, not all of them. Among under 200,000 clones listed, 75% to 90% were seen once. Study-wide points: Reported performance of the classifier showed diagnosis of cytomegalovirus status with high specificity and sensitivity.

As for this clone: Antigen: not known.

The sequence derives from a man younger than 35 in good health and CMV-seropositive. Input material: PBMCs. The V gene is TRBV28, the J gene TRBJ2-1, with D possibly matching TRBD2 (6 bases). Here the CDR3 reads CASFSGIYNEQFF. The CDR3 DNA sequence: TGTGCCAGCTTTAGCGGTATCTACAATGAGCAGTTCTTC.